This is a list of T cell receptor beta chains from one sample in a study of T cell responses to AZD1222 COVID-19 vaccine. Measured with immunoSEQ multiplex PCR; TCRdb has only the in-frame clones, and not every one. This sample has 65,000 to 95,000 clones, with approximately 80% found just once. The sequencing here drew on peripheral blood, taken on day 0 of AZD1222 vaccination. The source of these receptors is an adult in good health. Both conserved end residues are part of each CDR3. The order of the fields is J gene, V gene, CDR3 protein.

j_gene: TRBJ2-2
v_gene: TRBV5-6
CDR3aa: CASIGGGNTGELFF

j_gene: TRBJ2-7
v_gene: TRBV2
CDR3aa: CASQRGGDYEQYF

j_gene: TRBJ2-3
v_gene: TRBV5-6
CDR3aa: CASSLVVGSTDTQYF

j_gene: TRBJ2-5
v_gene: TRBV28
CDR3aa: CAAGRGDGETQYF

j_gene: TRBJ1-3
v_gene: TRBV29-1
CDR3aa: CSARQSSGNTIYF

j_gene: TRBJ2-3
v_gene: TRBV7-9
CDR3aa: CASSLTGAADTQYF

j_gene: TRBJ2-5
v_gene: TRBV20-1
CDR3aa: CSAELEETQYF

j_gene: TRBJ1-2
v_gene: TRBV7-2
CDR3aa: CASSFDGVYGYTF

j_gene: TRBJ1-5
v_gene: TRBV5-6
CDR3aa: CASSYGTARGPQHF

j_gene: TRBJ1-1
v_gene: TRBV2
CDR3aa: CATGRGLNTEAFF

j_gene: TRBJ1-5
v_gene: TRBV5-1
CDR3aa: CASSHGQGTQPQHF

j_gene: TRBJ1-1
v_gene: TRBV6-5
CDR3aa: CATGTWNTEAFF

j_gene: TRBJ2-1
v_gene: TRBV18
CDR3aa: CASSSGPANEQFF

j_gene: TRBJ1-1
v_gene: TRBV18
CDR3aa: CASSPPSGQHEAFF

j_gene: TRBJ2-1
v_gene: TRBV4-1
CDR3aa: CASSSPRSPSENEQFF

j_gene: TRBJ2-3
v_gene: TRBV6-6
CDR3aa: CASRTGGGDTQYF

j_gene: TRBJ1-6
v_gene: TRBV27
CDR3aa: CASSLSGYNSPLHF

j_gene: TRBJ2-1
v_gene: TRBV5-4
CDR3aa: CASSLRGWVTNEQFF

j_gene: TRBJ1-6
v_gene: TRBV5-1
CDR3aa: CASSLDSVGNSPLHF

j_gene: TRBJ1-6
v_gene: TRBV30
CDR3aa: CAWHPPVPLSYNSPLHF

j_gene: TRBJ1-2
v_gene: TRBV7-9
CDR3aa: CASSRLGQNYGYTF

j_gene: TRBJ1-2
v_gene: TRBV3-1/TRBV3-2
CDR3aa: CASSQKGTVGGYTF

j_gene: TRBJ1-5
v_gene: TRBV11-2
CDR3aa: CASSLDTHSNQPQHF